One T cell receptor (beta chain) is described in this entry. V was shortened by 7 bases and J by 3 bases, with 18 bases between the two germline ends. The CDR3 is 15 amino acids. CDR1 is MNHEY, CDR2 SMNVEV, per germline (reference sequence). This sample was included in a study of blood T cell repertoires in COVID-19. Assay used: immunoSEQ multiplex PCR; TCRdb lists only in-frame clones, some missing. Here the sample spans 100,000 to 130,000 clones, 70% to 85% being singletons. The sequencing sample was made of peripheral blood. The source is a woman in her thirties or forties with acute or convalescent COVID-19. The rearrangement links TRBV27 to TRBJ1-1; maybe TRBD1 (5 bases). This CDR3 reads CASKSIQGFDTEAFF. In DNA form, the CDR3 reads TGTGCCAGCAAATCTATTCAGGGATTTGACACTGAAGCTTTCTTT.